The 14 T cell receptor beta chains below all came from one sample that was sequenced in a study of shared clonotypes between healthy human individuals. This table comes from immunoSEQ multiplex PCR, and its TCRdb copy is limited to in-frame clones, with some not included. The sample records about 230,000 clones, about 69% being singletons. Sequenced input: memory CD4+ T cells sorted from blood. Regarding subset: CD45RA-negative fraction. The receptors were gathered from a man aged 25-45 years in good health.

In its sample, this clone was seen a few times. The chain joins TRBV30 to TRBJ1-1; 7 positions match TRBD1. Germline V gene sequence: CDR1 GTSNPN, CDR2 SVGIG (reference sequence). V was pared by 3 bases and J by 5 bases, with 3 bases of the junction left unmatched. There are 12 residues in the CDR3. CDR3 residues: CAWRQGHTEAFF. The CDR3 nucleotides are TGTGCCTGGAGACAGGGGCATACTGAAGCTTTCTTT.

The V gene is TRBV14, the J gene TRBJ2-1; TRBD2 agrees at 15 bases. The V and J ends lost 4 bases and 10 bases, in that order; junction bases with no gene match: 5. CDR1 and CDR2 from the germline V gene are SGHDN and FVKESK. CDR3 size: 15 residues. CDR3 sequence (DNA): TGTGCCAGCAGCCCGCGGACTAGCGGGAGGGGAGAGCAGTTCTTC. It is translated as CASSPRTSGRGEQFF.

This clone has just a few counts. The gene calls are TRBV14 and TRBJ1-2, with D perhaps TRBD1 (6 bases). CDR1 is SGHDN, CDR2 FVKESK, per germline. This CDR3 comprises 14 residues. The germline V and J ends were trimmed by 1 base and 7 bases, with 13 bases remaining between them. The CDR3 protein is CASSQVGGQGGYTF. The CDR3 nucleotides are TGTGCCAGCAGCCAAGTAGGGGGGCAAGGTGGCTACACCTTC. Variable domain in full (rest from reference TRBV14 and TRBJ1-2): EAGVTQFPSHSVIEKGQTVTLRCDPISGHDNLYWYRRVMGKEIKFLLHFVKESKQDESGMPNNRFLAERTGGTYSTLKVQPAELEDSGVYFCASSQVGGQGGYTFGSGTRLTVV.

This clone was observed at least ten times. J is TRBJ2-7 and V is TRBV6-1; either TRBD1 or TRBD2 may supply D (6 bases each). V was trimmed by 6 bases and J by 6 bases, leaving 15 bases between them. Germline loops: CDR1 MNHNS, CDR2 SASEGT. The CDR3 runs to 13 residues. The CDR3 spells CASSRGGPGEQYF. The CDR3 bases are TGTGCCAGCAGCCGAGGGGGGCCGGGCGAGCAGTACTTC.

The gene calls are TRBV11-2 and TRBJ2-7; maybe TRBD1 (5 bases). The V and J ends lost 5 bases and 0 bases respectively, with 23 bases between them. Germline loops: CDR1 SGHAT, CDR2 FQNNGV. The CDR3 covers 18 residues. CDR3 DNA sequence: TGTGCCAGCAGCCCAGTATTAGGGGTAGGGCCCTTCTCCTACGAGCAGTACTTC. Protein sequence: CASSPVLGVGPFSYEQYF.

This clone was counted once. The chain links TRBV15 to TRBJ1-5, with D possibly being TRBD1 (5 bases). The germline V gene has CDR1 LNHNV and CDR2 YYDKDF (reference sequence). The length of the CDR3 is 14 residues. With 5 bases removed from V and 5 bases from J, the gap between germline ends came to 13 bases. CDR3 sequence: CATSYRWGDQPQHF. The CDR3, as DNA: TGTGCCACCAGCTATAGATGGGGGGATCAGCCCCAGCATTTT. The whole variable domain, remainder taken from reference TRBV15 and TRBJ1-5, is DAMVIQNPRYQVTQFGKPVTLSCSQTLNHNVMYWYQQKSSQAPKLLFHYYDKDFNNEADTPDNFQSRRPNTSFCFLDIRSPGLGDTAMYLCATSYRWGDQPQHFGDGTRLSIL.

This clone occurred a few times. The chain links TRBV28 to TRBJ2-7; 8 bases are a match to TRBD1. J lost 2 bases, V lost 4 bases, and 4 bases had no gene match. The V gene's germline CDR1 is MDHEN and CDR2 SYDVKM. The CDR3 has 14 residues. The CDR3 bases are TGTGCCAGCAGTTCCTGGACAGGGACCTACGAGCAGTACTTC. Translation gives CASSSWTGTYEQYF.

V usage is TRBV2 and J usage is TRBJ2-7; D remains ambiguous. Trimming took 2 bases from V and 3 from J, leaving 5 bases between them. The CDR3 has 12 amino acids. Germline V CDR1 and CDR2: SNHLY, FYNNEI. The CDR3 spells CASSEWVYEQYF. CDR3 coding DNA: TGTGCCAGCAGTGAATGGGTCTACGAGCAGTACTTC.

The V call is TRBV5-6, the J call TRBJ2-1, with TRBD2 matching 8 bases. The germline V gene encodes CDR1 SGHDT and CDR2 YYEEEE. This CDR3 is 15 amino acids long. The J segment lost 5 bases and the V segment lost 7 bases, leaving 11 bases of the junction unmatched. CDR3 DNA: TGTGCCAGCTGTGCTTGGGGACTAGTAGACAATGAGCAGTTCTTC. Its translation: CASCAWGLVDNEQFF.

CDR3 DNA: TGTGCCAGCAGCTTGCCGGCTGGAGAGACCCAGTACTTC. Translating it yields CASSLPAGETQYF. The chain links TRBV5-4 to TRBJ2-5; no clear D gene. V was trimmed by 1 base and J by 4 bases, leaving 8 bases between them. CDR1 is SGHNT and CDR2 is YYREEE in the germline V gene (reference sequence). The CDR3 contains 13 residues.

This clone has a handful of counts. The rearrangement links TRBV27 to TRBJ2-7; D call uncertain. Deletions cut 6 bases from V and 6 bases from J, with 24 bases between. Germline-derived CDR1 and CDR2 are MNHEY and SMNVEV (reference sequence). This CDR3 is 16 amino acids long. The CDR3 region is CASRHLGPRPSSEQYF. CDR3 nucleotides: TGTGCCAGCAGACACCTCGGCCCCCGTCCCTCTTCCGAGCAGTACTTC.

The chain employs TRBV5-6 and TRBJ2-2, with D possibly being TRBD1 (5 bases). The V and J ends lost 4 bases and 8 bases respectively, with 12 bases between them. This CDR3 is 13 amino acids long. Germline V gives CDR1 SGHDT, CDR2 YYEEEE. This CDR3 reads CASSIRVAGELFF. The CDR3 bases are TGTGCCAGCAGCATCAGGGTCGCGGGGGAGCTGTTTTTT.

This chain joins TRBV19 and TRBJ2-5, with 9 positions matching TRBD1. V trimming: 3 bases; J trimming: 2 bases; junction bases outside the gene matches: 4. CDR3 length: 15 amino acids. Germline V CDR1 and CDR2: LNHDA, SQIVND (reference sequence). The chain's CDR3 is CASSIGQGTQETQYF. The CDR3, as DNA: TGTGCCAGTAGTATCGGACAGGGGACACAAGAGACCCAGTACTTC.

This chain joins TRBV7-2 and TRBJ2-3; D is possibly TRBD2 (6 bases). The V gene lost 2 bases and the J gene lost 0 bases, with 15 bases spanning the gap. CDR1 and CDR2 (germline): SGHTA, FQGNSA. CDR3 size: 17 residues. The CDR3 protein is CASSLRLLARSTDTQYF. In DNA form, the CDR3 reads TGTGCCAGCAGCTTACGTCTACTAGCTCGAAGCACAGATACGCAGTATTTT.